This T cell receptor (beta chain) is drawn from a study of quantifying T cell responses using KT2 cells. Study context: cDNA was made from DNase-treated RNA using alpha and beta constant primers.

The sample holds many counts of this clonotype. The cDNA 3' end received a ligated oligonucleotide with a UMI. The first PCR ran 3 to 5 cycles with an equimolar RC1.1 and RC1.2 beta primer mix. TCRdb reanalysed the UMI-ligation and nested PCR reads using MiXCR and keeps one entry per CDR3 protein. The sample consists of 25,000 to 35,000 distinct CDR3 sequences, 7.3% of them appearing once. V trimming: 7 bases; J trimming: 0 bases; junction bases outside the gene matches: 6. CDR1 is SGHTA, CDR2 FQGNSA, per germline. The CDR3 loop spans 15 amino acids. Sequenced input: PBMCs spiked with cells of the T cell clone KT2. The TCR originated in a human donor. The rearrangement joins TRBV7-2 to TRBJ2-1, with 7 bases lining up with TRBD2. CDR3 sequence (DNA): TGTGCCAGCAAAAGTCGGGAGGTCTCCTACAATGAGCAGTTCTTC. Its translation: CASKSREVSYNEQFF.